This TCR beta chain was sequenced for a study of T cell clonality in common variable immunodeficiency. Study conclusions and caveats: In common variable immunodeficiency, TCR beta chains reportedly carried fewer deletions and N-nucleotide insertions.

Trimming cost V 1 base and J 9 bases; bases outside gene matches: 1. This CDR3 is 14 amino acids long. Germline V gene data show CDR1 as MNHNS and CDR2 as SASEGT. This clone was observed many times. Its antigen remains unidentified. The read gets to within 3 residues of the CDR3 end, and the germline J gene fills in the rest. Using immunoSEQ multiplex PCR, the repertoire was profiled, and TCRdb retains in-frame clones only, with some absent. This sample carries about 52,000 clones, none of them present only once. The chain is built from TRBV6-1 and TRBJ1-6, with TRBD1 matching over 9 bases. Sequenced sample: peripheral blood mononuclear cells. The TCR sequence derives from a person aged 18 to 75 in good health. CDR3: CASSEGTGVSPLHF. The CDR3 DNA, read in part, is TGTGCCAGCAGTGAAGGGACAGGGGTTTCACCC.